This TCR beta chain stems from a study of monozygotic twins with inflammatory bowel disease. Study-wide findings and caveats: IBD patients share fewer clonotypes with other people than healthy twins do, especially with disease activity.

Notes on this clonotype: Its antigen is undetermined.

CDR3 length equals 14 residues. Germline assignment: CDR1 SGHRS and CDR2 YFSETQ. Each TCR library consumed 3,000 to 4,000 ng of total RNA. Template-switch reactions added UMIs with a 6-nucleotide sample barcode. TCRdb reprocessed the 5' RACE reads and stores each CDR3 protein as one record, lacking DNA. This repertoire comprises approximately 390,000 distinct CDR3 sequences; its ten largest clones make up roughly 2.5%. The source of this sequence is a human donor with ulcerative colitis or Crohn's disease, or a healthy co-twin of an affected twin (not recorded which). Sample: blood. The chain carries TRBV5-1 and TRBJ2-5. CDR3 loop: CASSPRGIQETQYF.